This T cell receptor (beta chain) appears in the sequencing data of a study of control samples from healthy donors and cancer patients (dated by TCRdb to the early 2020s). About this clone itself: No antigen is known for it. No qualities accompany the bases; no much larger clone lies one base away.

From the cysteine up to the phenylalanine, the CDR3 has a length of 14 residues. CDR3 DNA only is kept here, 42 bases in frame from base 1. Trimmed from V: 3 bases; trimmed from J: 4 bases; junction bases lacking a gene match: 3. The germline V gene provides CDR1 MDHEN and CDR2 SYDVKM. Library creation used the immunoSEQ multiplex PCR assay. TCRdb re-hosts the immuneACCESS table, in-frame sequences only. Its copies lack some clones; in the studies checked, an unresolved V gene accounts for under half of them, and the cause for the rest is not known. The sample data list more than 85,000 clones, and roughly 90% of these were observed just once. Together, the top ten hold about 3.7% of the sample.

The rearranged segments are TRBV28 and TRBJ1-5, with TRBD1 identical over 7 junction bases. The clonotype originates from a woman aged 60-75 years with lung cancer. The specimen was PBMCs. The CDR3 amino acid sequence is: CASSFQGGNQPQHF. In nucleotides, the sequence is TGTGCCAGCAGTTTCCAGGGGGGAAATCAGCCCCAGCATTTT.